This is a list of T cell receptor beta chains from one sample in a study of CD8 T cells in Susac syndrome. Using its own MiXCR run on the immunoSEQ multiplex PCR reads, TCRdb lists one record per CDR3 protein. The profile covers 190,000 or so distinct CDR3 sequences, with more than 90% appearing a single time and roughly 0.088% taken by the ten largest. The specimen was CD4+ T cells from PBMCs. These TCRs come from a human donor with multiple sclerosis. CDR3s include the opening cysteine and the closing phenylalanine or tryptophan. Each record gives: CDR3 protein, CDR3 DNA, clone size, J gene, V gene, D gene. The D gene is left open where the match is weak. Where a row states a size, it is once, few, many or the class of an expanded clone; other rows omit it.

CDR3: CAWNPTASYEQYF
DNA: TGTGCCTGGAATCCGACAGCTTCCTACGAGCAGTACTTC
size: .
J: TRBJ2-7
V: TRBV30
D: .

CDR3: CSVGRITTDTQYF
DNA: TGCAGCGTTGGTAGGATCACCACAGATACGCAGTATTTT
size: .
J: TRBJ2-3
V: TRBV29-1
D: .

CDR3: CASSVMNEQFF
DNA: TGTGCCAGCAGCGTGATGAATGAGCAGTTCTTC
size: once
J: TRBJ2-1
V: TRBV14
D: .

CDR3: CASSLPTGFGINYGYTF
DNA: TGTGCCAGCAGTTTACCGACAGGCTTCGGAATTAACTATGGCTACACCTTC
size: .
J: TRBJ1-2
V: TRBV2
D: .

CDR3: CSASGGATDTQYF
DNA: TGCAGTGCTAGCGGGGGGGCCACAGATACGCAGTATTTT
size: .
J: TRBJ2-3
V: TRBV20-1
D: TRBD2

CDR3: CASSYTGFTSDTQYF
DNA: TGTGCCAGCAGCTACACAGGGTTTACATCAGATACGCAGTATTTT
size: .
J: TRBJ2-3
V: TRBV7-9
D: .

CDR3: CASRDNTNSPLHF
DNA: TGTGCCAGCAGGGACAACACGAATTCACCCCTCCACTTT
size: .
J: TRBJ1-6
V: TRBV6-1
D: .

CDR3: CAWSEETQYF
DNA: TGTGCCTGGAGTGAAGAGACCCAGTACTTC
size: .
J: TRBJ2-5
V: TRBV30
D: .

CDR3: CASSLATNEQFF
DNA: TGTGCCAGCAGCTTGGCGACCAATGAGCAGTTCTTC
size: few
J: TRBJ2-1
V: TRBV5-4
D: .

CDR3: CASSPAAGARGEQFF
DNA: TGTGCCAGTAGCCCAGCGGCGGGAGCCCGCGGTGAGCAGTTCTTC
size: .
J: TRBJ2-1
V: TRBV19
D: TRBD2

CDR3: CASSFTEAFF
DNA: TGTGCCAGCAGCTTCACTGAAGCTTTCTTT
size: .
J: TRBJ1-1
V: TRBV7-9
D: .

CDR3: CAWSVRGYTEAFF
DNA: TGTGCCTGGAGTGTACGGGGGTACACTGAAGCTTTCTTT
size: .
J: TRBJ1-1
V: TRBV30
D: .

CDR3: CASSQDLRVWDGYTF
DNA: TGTGCCAGCAGCCAAGATCTCAGGGTCTGGGATGGCTACACCTTC
size: once
J: TRBJ1-2
V: TRBV3-1
D: .

CDR3: CASGSNQPQHF
DNA: TGTGCCAGCGGGAGCAATCAGCCCCAGCATTTT
size: .
J: TRBJ1-5
V: TRBV3-1
D: .

CDR3: CSALYSGLSTEAFF
DNA: TGCAGTGCACTTTACTCAGGTCTCTCCACTGAAGCTTTCTTT
size: .
J: TRBJ1-1
V: TRBV20-1
D: .

CDR3: CASSYSIGRRTETQYF
DNA: TGTGCCAGCAGTTACTCGATAGGTCGCAGGACAGAGACCCAGTACTTC
size: .
J: TRBJ2-5
V: TRBV6-5
D: .

CDR3: CSASRDTYSNQPQHF
DNA: TGCAGTGCTAGCCGGGACACCTATAGCAATCAGCCCCAGCATTTT
size: .
J: TRBJ1-5
V: TRBV20-1
D: .

CDR3: CASSPTRDRALRELFF
DNA: TGTGCCAGCTCACCGACTCGGGACAGGGCTCTCAGGGAGCTGTTTTTT
size: .
J: TRBJ2-2
V: TRBV18
D: TRBD1

CDR3: CASSYSGTLYGYTF
DNA: TGTGCCAGCAGTTACTCCGGGACCCTCTATGGCTACACCTTC
size: .
J: TRBJ1-2
V: TRBV6-5
D: .